These 29 T cell receptor beta chains came from one sample sequenced in a study of blood T cell repertoires in COVID-19. Only in-frame clones appear in the TCRdb table, and some are missing; sequencing was by immunoSEQ multiplex PCR. Counted here are about 260,000 clones, 86% occurring once; the ten biggest clones make up about 8.8%. The sequenced material came from peripheral blood. The receptors stem from a man aged 35-49 years with active or convalescent COVID-19.

The chain uses TRBV13 and TRBJ1-2, with TRBD1 matching over 8 bases. Trimming removed 6 bases from V and 2 bases from J; junction bases left unmatched: 5. The length of the CDR3 is 14 residues. The germline CDR1 and CDR2 sequences are PRHDT and FYEKMQ (reference sequence). The CDR3 DNA sequence: TGTGCCAGCAGAAGACAGGGGCCAAACTATGGCTACACCTTC. Protein sequence: CASRRQGPNYGYTF.

This chain connects TRBV19 to TRBJ1-5, with 8 positions matching TRBD1. The germline V gene has CDR1 LNHDA and CDR2 SQIVND (reference sequence). J was trimmed by 6 bases and V by 4 bases; bases with no gene match: 8. The length of the CDR3 is 15 residues. In nucleotides, the CDR3 is TGTGCCAGTAGTAGTGGACAGGGCCGGGTTCAGCCCCAGCATTTT. This sequence encodes CASSSGQGRVQPQHF.

This clone was seen only a few times. The CDR3 loop reads CASSPSFSRGIYNSPLHF. CDR3 bases: TGTGCCAGCTCACCATCATTTTCTCGAGGGATCTATAATTCACCCCTCCACTTT. V is TRBV18 and J is TRBJ1-6; no clear D gene. From germline, CDR1 is KGHSH and CDR2 LQKENI. V lost 2 bases and J 3 bases, leaving 17 bases between the germline ends. The CDR3 has 18 amino acids.

The chain carries TRBV4-1 and TRBJ2-5; the match to TRBD2 covers 10 bases. J gave up 4 bases and V 5 bases, and 4 bases lay outside the gene matches. The CDR3 is 14 residues long. Germline V lookup: CDR1 MGHRA, CDR2 YSYEKL. CDR3 in DNA: TGCGCCAGCAGCACCAGCGGGAGGGTAGAGACCCAGTACTTC. Encoded protein: CASSTSGRVETQYF.

The rearrangement joins TRBV2 to TRBJ2-1; 10 bases are shared with TRBD2. V shed 8 bases and J 3 bases; nucleotides not matched to a gene: 4. The CDR3 loop spans 14 amino acids. Germline CDR1 reads SNHLY; CDR2 reads FYNNEI. The CDR3 region is CASGLAGDYNEQFF. The CDR3 coding sequence is TGTGCCAGCGGGCTAGCGGGGGACTACAATGAGCAGTTCTTC.

This chain connects TRBV9 to TRBJ2-1; D uncertain. Per germline, CDR1 SGDLS and CDR2 YYNGEE. This CDR3 contains 15 residues. The V gene lost 4 bases and the J gene lost 0 bases, with 11 bases spanning the gap. The CDR3 nucleotides are TGTGCCAGCAGCCCGGGTCTAGGCTCCTACAATGAGCAGTTCTTC. Its translation is CASSPGLGSYNEQFF.

The genes are TRBV4-2 and TRBJ2-3; 9 bases agree with TRBD1. In germline, CDR1 is LGHNA, CDR2 YNFKEQ. The trim removed 6 bases at V and 0 bases at J, leaving 10 bases unmatched. The CDR3 extends over 17 amino acids. CDR3 sequence (DNA): TGTGCCAGCAGTCCCGGGACAGGGCGTCCTAGCACAGATACGCAGTATTTT. Its translation: CASSPGTGRPSTDTQYF.

The rearrangement links TRBV19 to TRBJ1-5; no reliable D call. This CDR3 is built from 14 residues. V was clipped by 5 bases and J by 4 bases, with 12 bases between them. Germline-derived CDR1 and CDR2 are LNHDA and SQIVND (reference sequence). In nucleotides, the CDR3 is TGTGCCAGTAGTGTAACACGGGGAAATCAGCCCCAGCATTTT. Protein sequence: CASSVTRGNQPQHF.

The chain recombines TRBV27 with TRBJ2-1; D possibly corresponds to TRBD1 (6 bases). Per germline, CDR1 MNHEY and CDR2 SMNVEV (reference sequence). V lost 5 bases and J 3 bases, leaving 17 bases between the germline ends. The CDR3 is 16 amino acids. In nucleotides, the CDR3 is TGTGCCAGCAGTGGTACAGGGAGTGGGGGCTACAATGAGCAGTTCTTC. This codes for CASSGTGSGGYNEQFF.

This sequence joins TRBV7-6 and TRBJ1-1; 8 nucleotides agree with TRBD1. Germline-derived CDR1 and CDR2 are SGHVS and FNYEAQ. J lost 1 base, V lost 2 bases, and 0 bases had no gene match. The CDR3 consists of 14 residues. The CDR3 loop reads CASSLTGGNTEAFF. DNA for the CDR3: TGTGCCAGCAGCTTAACAGGGGGGAACACTGAAGCTTTCTTT.

The V and J genes are TRBV7-3 and TRBJ2-1; 14 nucleotides line up with TRBD2. Trimming took 5 bases from V and 10 from J; bases not matched to a gene: 7. The CDR3 contains 15 residues. Per the germline V gene, CDR1 is SGHTA and CDR2 is FQGTGA. The CDR3 sequence: CASSPGLAGVSEQFF. The CDR3 region has the DNA TGTGCCAGCAGCCCGGGACTAGCGGGAGTATCCGAGCAGTTCTTC.

The chain has TRBV9 and TRBJ2-3; D might be TRBD2 (6 bases). This CDR3 has 15 amino acids. Trimming pared 4 bases from V and 3 bases from J, leaving 15 bases between. The V gene's germline CDR1 is SGDLS and CDR2 YYNGEE. CDR3 bases: TGTGCCAGCAGCCCTGGGGGGATTCGGACAGATACGCAGTATTTT. Protein: CASSPGGIRTDTQYF. Looking up the rest from reference TRBV9 and TRBJ2-3 gives the full variable domain: DSGVTQTPKHLITATGQRVTLRCSPRSGDLSVYWYQQSLDQGLQFLIQYYNGEERAKGNILERFSAQQFPDLHSELNLSSLELGDSALYFCASSPGGIRTDTQYFGPGTRLTVL.

CDR3 amino acids: CASGTPVRTGELFF. The DNA for the CDR3 is TGCGCCAGCGGGACACCCGTGAGGACCGGGGAGCTGTTTTTT. V and J are TRBV4-1 and TRBJ2-2, with TRBD1 as a possible D gene (6 bases). CDR1 is MGHRA, CDR2 YSYEKL, per germline. The germline V and J ends were trimmed by 8 bases and 5 bases, with 15 bases remaining between them. The CDR3 runs 14 residues.

This chain joins TRBV25-1 and TRBJ1-5; weak D call: TRBD1 (5 bases). Germline V CDR1 and CDR2: MGHDK, SYGVNS. The length of the CDR3 is 18 residues. With 5 bases removed from V and 3 bases from J, the gap between germline ends came to 23 bases. Written as DNA, the CDR3 is TGTGCCAGCAGTTCGGGAGAACCGGGACGGCTATTCAATCAGCCCCAGCATTTT. Amino acids: CASSSGEPGRLFNQPQHF.

The chain couples TRBV15 to TRBJ1-1, with D uncertain. The ends were cut back, 1 base at V and 0 bases at J, with 6 bases in the middle. CDR1 is LNHNV and CDR2 is YYDKDF in the germline V gene (reference sequence). The CDR3 covers 14 residues. The CDR3: CATSRVLVNTEAFF. DNA for the CDR3: TGTGCCACCAGCAGAGTTTTAGTGAACACTGAAGCTTTCTTT.

The chain couples TRBV18 to TRBJ1-2; TRBD1 aligns across 7 bases. Per the germline V gene, CDR1 is KGHSH and CDR2 is LQKENI. The V segment lost 4 bases and the J segment 4 bases; nucleotides outside the gene matches: 6. The CDR3 is 14 residues long. CDR3: CASSREGGGYGYTF. Here the CDR3 DNA reads TGTGCCAGCTCACGGGAAGGGGGCGGCTATGGCTACACCTTC. The variable domain in full, completed from reference TRBV18 and TRBJ1-2, reads NAGVMQNPRHLVRRRGQEARLRCSPMKGHSHVYWYRQLPEEGLKFMVYLQKENIIDESGMPKERFSAEFPKEGPSILRIQQVVRGDSAAYFCASSREGGGYGYTFGSGTRLTVV.

V usage is TRBV24-1 and J usage is TRBJ2-1; D is perhaps TRBD1 (5 bases). This CDR3 is 13 amino acids long. Germline V gene data show CDR1 as KGHDR and CDR2 as SFDVKD. Trimming removed 5 bases at V and 4 bases at J, with 8 bases between. The CDR3 region is CATSGRQYNEQFF. CDR3 nucleotides: TGTGCCACCAGTGGGAGACAGTACAATGAGCAGTTCTTC.

This clone was seen more than once but under ten times. The chain links TRBV6-6 to TRBJ1-5; no reliable D call. The CDR3 spans 15 residues. Deletions cut 4 bases from V and 10 bases from J, with 20 bases between. The germline V gene has CDR1 MNHNY and CDR2 SVGAGI (reference sequence). The CDR3 spells CASSFLKTNRGPQHF. CDR3 DNA: TGTGCCAGCAGTTTTCTCAAGACCAACCGGGGTCCCCAGCATTTT.

The chain employs TRBV9 and TRBJ2-5, with a tentative D call TRBD2 (7 bases). Trimming cost V 3 bases and J 1 base, with 13 bases left between them. Germline-derived CDR1 and CDR2 are SGDLS and YYNGEE. This CDR3 is 15 amino acids long. CDR3 sequence (DNA): TGTGCCAGCAGCGGATTCGGGGGGCTCCAAGAGACCCAGTACTTC. This codes for CASSGFGGLQETQYF.

The chain uses TRBV6-5 and TRBJ2-1; D is undetermined. Germline loops: CDR1 MNHEY, CDR2 SVGAGI. Trimming took 6 bases from V and 8 from J, leaving 11 bases between them. The CDR3 covers 12 residues. This CDR3 is CASSLSRDEQFF. The CDR3 coding sequence is TGTGCCAGCAGCCTTAGTCGGGATGAGCAGTTCTTC.

The chain is built from TRBV28 and TRBJ1-3; D is unresolved. CDR3 length: 11 amino acids. Trimming removed 6 bases at V and 4 bases at J, with 4 bases between. Looked up from germline, CDR1 is MDHEN and CDR2 is SYDVKM. CDR3 region: CASSQGNTIYF. The CDR3 DNA is TGTGCCAGCAGCCAAGGAAACACCATATATTTT.

The chain couples TRBV5-6 to TRBJ2-2; 7 bases match TRBD1. Germline assignment: CDR1 SGHDT and CDR2 YYEEEE. Trimming cost V 0 bases and J 4 bases; bases outside gene matches: 3. The CDR3 sequence is 15 residues long. CDR3 coding DNA: TGTGCCAGCAGCTTGGGGACAGGCCTCACCGGGGAGCTGTTTTTT. Translating it yields CASSLGTGLTGELFF.

The V and J genes are TRBV11-2 and TRBJ1-3, with 7 bases lining up with TRBD1. The CDR3 runs to 15 residues. The germline gives CDR1 SGHAT, CDR2 FQNNGV. V lost 5 bases, J lost 1 base, and 5 bases stayed unmatched. CDR3 amino acids: CASSQGQSSGNTIYF. The CDR3 bases are TGTGCCAGCAGCCAGGGACAGTCTTCTGGAAACACCATATATTTT. Filled out from reference TRBV11-2 and TRBJ1-3, the complete variable domain reads EAGVAQSPRYKIIEKRQSVAFWCNPISGHATLYWYQQILGQGPKLLIQFQNNGVVDDSQLPKDRFSAERLKGVDSTLKIQPAKLEDSAVYLCASSQGQSSGNTIYFGEGSWLTVV.

The J gene is TRBJ2-3, the V gene TRBV30; 9 nucleotides line up with TRBD2. CDR3 length: 15 amino acids. Germline CDR1 GTSNPN, CDR2 SVGIG (reference sequence). The junction had 3 bases not matched to a gene; V was cut back by 2 bases and J by 0 bases. The CDR3 spells CAWSTGLASTDTQYF. In DNA form, the CDR3 reads TGTGCCTGGAGTACCGGACTAGCGAGCACAGATACGCAGTATTTT.

J is TRBJ1-5 and V is TRBV6-5; TRBD1 agrees at 10 bases. In germline, CDR1 is MNHEY, CDR2 SVGAGI. V was clipped by 6 bases and J by 0 bases; unmatched bases: 2. This CDR3 is built from 15 residues. CDR3 nucleotide sequence: TGTGCCAGCAGAGGACAGGGGGGTAGCAATCAGCCCCAGCATTTT. Its translation is CASRGQGGSNQPQHF.

The rearrangement joins TRBV5-1 to TRBJ1-1; a weak D match, TRBD1 (6 bases). CDR1 and CDR2 from the germline V gene are SGHRS and YFSETQ. The CDR3 is 15 residues long. Trimming removed 0 bases at V and 3 bases at J, with 12 bases between. CDR3 nucleotides: TGCGCCAGCAGCTTGGAGTCCCAGGGGTACACTGAAGCTTTCTTT. Protein: CASSLESQGYTEAFF. Full variable domain (remainder filled in from reference TRBV5-1 and TRBJ1-1): KAGVTQTPRYLIKTRGQQVTLSCSPISGHRSVSWYQQTPGQGLQFLFEYFSETQRNKGNFPGRFSGRQFSNSRSEMNVSTLELGDSALYLCASSLESQGYTEAFFGQGTRLTVV.

V usage is TRBV9 and J usage is TRBJ2-1; TRBD1 agrees at 8 bases. J lost 4 bases, V lost 4 bases, and 7 bases had no gene match. The germline gives CDR1 SGDLS, CDR2 YYNGEE. The CDR3 has 15 residues. CDR3 in DNA: TGTGCCAGCAGCCCGACAGGGGAGGTGTACAATGAGCAGTTCTTC. Translating it yields CASSPTGEVYNEQFF.

The V gene is TRBV28, the J gene TRBJ2-3; the D is unclear. The CDR3 extends over 15 amino acids. V was shortened by 5 bases and J by 1 base, with 13 bases between the two germline ends. Germline V gives CDR1 MDHEN, CDR2 SYDVKM. This CDR3 reads CASSQPPQGTDTQYF. Written as DNA, the CDR3 is TGTGCCAGCAGTCAACCTCCTCAGGGCACAGATACGCAGTATTTT.

The rearrangement links TRBV4-2 to TRBJ2-3; 9 bases map to TRBD2. The CDR3 runs 17 residues. Germline values: CDR1 LGHNA, CDR2 YNFKEQ. V gave up 2 bases and J gave up 2 bases; unmatched junction bases: 8. The CDR3 loop is CASSQRVGGRATDTQYF. The CDR3 coding sequence is TGTGCCAGCAGCCAACGAGTAGGCGGGAGGGCCACAGATACGCAGTATTTT.